This TCR beta chain comes out of a study of blood T cell repertoires in COVID-19. Study context: Donors in the United States, Italy and Spain gave samples during acute or convalescent COVID-19. In each case, the material was cDNA or gDNA derived from T cells, B-cell-depleted T cells, or PBMCs.

In the original analysis: Reference gene primers were amplified, and this amplification served to estimate nucleated cell counts. Sequencing was performed with immunoSEQ multiplex PCR; in TCRdb, only in-frame clones are kept and a portion is missing. The V and J calls and clone size are taken from that table; D and trimming were inferred from the DNA. The sample yields roughly 260,000 clones, about 87% seen once. The length of the CDR3 is 14 residues. Trimming shortened V by 5 bases and J by 2 bases, and 13 bases separated the two germline ends. Germline assignment: CDR1 MNHEY and CDR2 SVGAGI. The rearrangement links TRBV6-5 to TRBJ2-7, with D maybe TRBD1 (6 bases). The material sequenced was peripheral blood. The sequence derives from a woman in her forties or fifties with acute or convalescent COVID-19. The CDR3 DNA reads as TGTGCCAGCAGTCCCATGGACAGCCCCTACGAGCAGTACTTC. Translated: CASSPMDSPYEQYF.